This TCR beta chain is from a study of beta chain features in type 1 diabetes. General study results and limits: In cDNA sequencing, cells with high TCR expression could be over-represented. Type 1 diabetes patients showed a moderate but significant shortening of TCRB CDR3s in all four CD4+ subsets.

There was one heparinised blood draw per donor, averaging about 110 mL. Without exception, sorted populations had purity beyond 98%. The CDR3 consists of 11 residues. The germline V and J ends were trimmed by 5 bases and 15 bases, with 14 bases remaining between them. CDR1 is SGHAT and CDR2 is FQNNGV in the germline V gene. Of the isolated RNA, all was reverse transcribed, and so the sequenced material was expressed TCRB transcripts. Clones were sequenced by immunoSEQ multiplex PCR, and TCRdb holds only the in-frame ones, with some missing. The sample lists over 300,000 clones, around 8% occurring once. A remark on this clone: Antigen: not known.

The chain joins TRBV11-2 to TRBJ2-1, with D possibly TRBD1 on 6 matching bases. Sequencing used central memory CD4+ T cells from blood. The sequence was obtained from a woman aged 18-35 years in good health. The CDR3 DNA is TGTGCCAGCAGCCAACAGGGCCTGGGGTTCTTC. Residues: CASSQQGLGFF.